These T cell receptor beta chains were read from a single sample in a study of blood T cells in healthy people across ages. TCRdb redid the calling of the 5' RACE reads with MiXCR, one entry per CDR3 protein. The profile shows more than 550,000 distinct CDR3 sequences, 22% of them singletons. The sequenced sample consisted of blood. The receptors come from a man in his 70s in good health. CDR3s include the opening cysteine and the closing phenylalanine or tryptophan. A D gene is named only where the DNA matches it firmly. Expanded clones are given a class, and other clones once, few, many or no size at all.

abundance: few
j_gene: TRBJ2-1
v_gene: TRBV20-1
d_gene: NA
CDR3aa: CSTSPAGWSSYNEQFF
CDR3nt: TGCAGTACTAGTCCCGCAGGGTGGAGCTCCTACAATGAGCAGTTCTTC

abundance: NA
j_gene: TRBJ2-2
v_gene: TRBV11-2
d_gene: NA
CDR3aa: CASSLVRGSRLGPGELFF
CDR3nt: TGTGCCAGCAGCTTAGTCAGGGGCTCCCGATTGGGACCCGGGGAGCTGTTTTTT

abundance: NA
j_gene: TRBJ1-5
v_gene: TRBV27
d_gene: TRBD1
CDR3aa: CATRDRGLYSNQPQHF
CDR3nt: TGTGCCACCCGGGACAGGGGGCTCTATAGCAATCAGCCCCAGCATTTT

abundance: many
j_gene: TRBJ2-2
v_gene: TRBV5-5
d_gene: NA
CDR3aa: CASSLWTANTGELFF
CDR3nt: TGTGCCAGCAGCTTGTGGACAGCTAACACCGGGGAGCTGTTTTTT

abundance: NA
j_gene: TRBJ2-5
v_gene: TRBV20-1
d_gene: NA
CDR3aa: CSARDRARKETQYF
CDR3nt: TGCAGTGCTAGAGATCGGGCCAGAAAAGAGACCCAGTACTTC

abundance: NA
j_gene: TRBJ1-4
v_gene: TRBV2
d_gene: TRBD1
CDR3aa: CASTGQKVTNEKLFF
CDR3nt: TGTGCCAGCACGGGACAGAAGGTGACTAATGAAAAACTGTTTTTT

abundance: few
j_gene: TRBJ2-7
v_gene: TRBV11-2
d_gene: NA
CDR3aa: CASSLGTASSYEQYF
CDR3nt: TGTGCCAGCAGCTTAGGGACAGCAAGCTCCTACGAGCAGTACTTC

abundance: NA
j_gene: TRBJ2-1
v_gene: TRBV20-1
d_gene: NA
CDR3aa: CSARDPRGSSYNEQFF
CDR3nt: TGCAGTGCTAGAGACCCTAGGGGGAGCTCCTACAATGAGCAGTTCTTC

abundance: few
j_gene: TRBJ2-1
v_gene: TRBV7-8
d_gene: NA
CDR3aa: CASSLEQPGGGVIEQFF
CDR3nt: TGTGCCAGCAGCTTAGAACAACCAGGTGGAGGGGTTATCGAGCAGTTCTTC

abundance: NA
j_gene: TRBJ2-7
v_gene: TRBV28
d_gene: NA
CDR3aa: CASSSDRPSYERYF
CDR3nt: TGTGCCAGCAGCTCCGACAGACCCTCCTACGAGCGGTACTTC

abundance: NA
j_gene: TRBJ2-7
v_gene: TRBV20-1
d_gene: NA
CDR3aa: CSPQRGSTAEQYF
CDR3nt: TGCAGCCCCCAGAGGGGCTCTACAGCCGAGCAGTACTTC

abundance: many
j_gene: TRBJ2-1
v_gene: TRBV20-1
d_gene: TRBD2
CDR3aa: CSARTIMGLVRGEQFF
CDR3nt: TGCAGTGCTAGAACGATAATGGGACTAGTAAGGGGTGAGCAGTTCTTC

abundance: NA
j_gene: TRBJ1-2
v_gene: TRBV29-1
d_gene: NA
CDR3aa: CSGTDRSFNGYTF
CDR3nt: TGCAGCGGGACGGACAGATCCTTCAATGGCTACACCTTC

abundance: few
j_gene: TRBJ2-1
v_gene: TRBV4-3
d_gene: NA
CDR3aa: CASSQAVSGLSYNEQFF
CDR3nt: TGCGCCAGCAGCCAGGCCGTTAGCGGACTCTCCTACAATGAGCAGTTCTTC

abundance: many
j_gene: TRBJ2-6
v_gene: TRBV5-1
d_gene: NA
CDR3aa: CASSLDSSGANVLTF
CDR3nt: TGTGCCAGCAGCTTGGATTCCTCTGGGGCCAACGTCCTGACTTTC

abundance: NA
j_gene: TRBJ2-5
v_gene: TRBV7-2
d_gene: NA
CDR3aa: CASSLAVGETQYF
CDR3nt: TGTGCCAGCAGCTTAGCGGTGGGAGAGACCCAGTACTTC

abundance: NA
j_gene: TRBJ2-1
v_gene: TRBV5-1
d_gene: TRBD2
CDR3aa: CASSLAGSGVFNEQFF
CDR3nt: TGCGCCAGCAGCTTGGCCGGTAGCGGGGTCTTCAATGAGCAGTTCTTC

abundance: NA
j_gene: TRBJ1-6
v_gene: TRBV5-1
d_gene: NA
CDR3aa: CASSFGEYNSPLHF
CDR3nt: TGCGCCAGCAGCTTCGGGGAATATAATTCACCCCTCCACTTT

abundance: NA
j_gene: TRBJ1-2
v_gene: TRBV12-3/TRBV12-4
d_gene: NA
CDR3aa: CASSSGGAGHYGYTF
CDR3nt: TGTGCCAGCAGTTCTGGGGGCGCAGGTCACTATGGCTACACCTTC

abundance: NA
j_gene: TRBJ2-1
v_gene: TRBV4-3
d_gene: NA
CDR3aa: CASSQEGRAVYEQFF
CDR3nt: TGCGCCAGCAGCCAAGAGGGGAGAGCTGTCTATGAGCAGTTCTTC

abundance: NA
j_gene: TRBJ2-1
v_gene: TRBV14
d_gene: TRBD2
CDR3aa: CASSPRTSGKYMVSDNEQFF
CDR3nt: TGTGCCAGCAGCCCTAGGACTAGCGGGAAGTATATGGTGTCTGACAATGAGCAGTTCTTC

abundance: NA
j_gene: TRBJ1-4
v_gene: TRBV5-1
d_gene: NA
CDR3aa: CASSRGLSNEKLFF
CDR3nt: TGCGCCAGCAGCCGGGGACTCAGTAATGAAAAACTGTTTTTT

abundance: NA
j_gene: TRBJ2-1
v_gene: TRBV12-3/TRBV12-4
d_gene: NA
CDR3aa: CASEEYMEGYNEQFF
CDR3nt: TGTGCCAGCGAAGAATATATGGAGGGCTACAATGAGCAGTTCTTC

abundance: few
j_gene: TRBJ2-3
v_gene: TRBV5-1
d_gene: NA
CDR3aa: CASSLVVEDTQYF
CDR3nt: TGCGCCAGCAGCTTGGTAGTGGAGGATACGCAGTATTTT

abundance: few
j_gene: TRBJ2-6
v_gene: TRBV9
d_gene: TRBD2
CDR3aa: CASSALAGSSGANVLTF
CDR3nt: TGTGCCAGCAGCGCTCTAGCGGGAAGCTCTGGGGCCAACGTCCTGACTTTC

abundance: many
j_gene: TRBJ2-3
v_gene: TRBV18
d_gene: NA
CDR3aa: CASSPTTDTQYF
CDR3nt: TGTGCCAGCTCACCGACCACAGATACGCAGTATTTT

abundance: many
j_gene: TRBJ2-1
v_gene: TRBV7-2
d_gene: TRBD2
CDR3aa: CASREGLADNEQFF
CDR3nt: TGTGCCAGCAGAGAGGGACTAGCGGACAATGAGCAGTTCTTC

abundance: NA
j_gene: TRBJ2-3
v_gene: TRBV2
d_gene: NA
CDR3aa: CASSSGTPSTDTQYF
CDR3nt: TGTGCCAGCAGTTCCGGGACCCCTTCCACAGATACGCAGTATTTT

abundance: few
j_gene: TRBJ2-1
v_gene: TRBV5-5
d_gene: NA
CDR3aa: CASSLTGTTNEQFF
CDR3nt: TGTGCCAGCAGCTTGACCGGGACAACCAATGAGCAGTTCTTC

abundance: NA
j_gene: TRBJ2-2
v_gene: TRBV7-9
d_gene: NA
CDR3aa: CASQAGELFF
CDR3nt: TGTGCCAGCCAGGCTGGGGAGCTGTTTTTT

abundance: few
j_gene: TRBJ2-1
v_gene: TRBV9
d_gene: TRBD2
CDR3aa: CASSDPSGGRLHNEQFF
CDR3nt: TGTGCCAGCAGCGATCCTAGCGGGGGAAGGTTACACAATGAGCAGTTCTTC

abundance: NA
j_gene: TRBJ2-5
v_gene: TRBV29-1
d_gene: NA
CDR3aa: CSVGKGRETQYF
CDR3nt: TGCAGCGTAGGAAAGGGACGAGAGACCCAGTACTTC

abundance: few
j_gene: TRBJ2-5
v_gene: TRBV11-2
d_gene: TRBD2
CDR3aa: CASSFTVSGSWETQYF
CDR3nt: TGTGCCAGCAGCTTCACGGTTAGCGGGAGCTGGGAGACCCAGTACTTC

abundance: few
j_gene: TRBJ2-1
v_gene: TRBV29-1
d_gene: NA
CDR3aa: CSVDPGMGNEQFF
CDR3nt: TGCAGCGTTGATCCCGGGATGGGCAATGAGCAGTTCTTC

abundance: few
j_gene: TRBJ1-5
v_gene: TRBV7-9
d_gene: NA
CDR3aa: CAILIKPQHF
CDR3nt: TGTGCCATCCTCATTAAGCCCCAGCATTTT

abundance: NA
j_gene: TRBJ2-1
v_gene: TRBV20-1
d_gene: NA
CDR3aa: CSARDSQGNEQFF
CDR3nt: TGCAGTGCTAGAGACTCACAGGGAAATGAGCAGTTCTTC

abundance: once
j_gene: TRBJ1-5
v_gene: TRBV3-1
d_gene: NA
CDR3aa: CASSSLLNQHQHF
CDR3nt: TGTGCCAGCAGCTCGCTTTTGAATCAGCACCAGCATTTT

abundance: NA
j_gene: TRBJ2-1
v_gene: TRBV3-1
d_gene: TRBD2
CDR3aa: CASSPPLAGVGEQFF
CDR3nt: TGTGCCAGCAGCCCCCCACTAGCGGGGGTTGGTGAGCAGTTCTTC

abundance: few
j_gene: TRBJ1-2
v_gene: TRBV29-1
d_gene: TRBD1
CDR3aa: CSVWTGLNYGYTF
CDR3nt: TGCAGCGTTTGGACAGGGCTTAACTATGGCTACACCTTC

abundance: few
j_gene: TRBJ2-5
v_gene: TRBV12-5
d_gene: TRBD1
CDR3aa: CASGTTGGRETQYF
CDR3nt: TGTGCTAGTGGAACGACAGGGGGAAGAGAGACCCAGTACTTC

abundance: many
j_gene: TRBJ2-4
v_gene: TRBV12-3/TRBV12-4
d_gene: NA
CDR3aa: CASSLPQAKNIQYF
CDR3nt: TGTGCCAGCAGTCTACCACAGGCCAAAAACATTCAGTACTTC

abundance: NA
j_gene: TRBJ1-4
v_gene: TRBV6-5
d_gene: NA
CDR3aa: CASRSGVQGGEKLFF
CDR3nt: TGTGCCAGCAGGTCAGGGGTACAGGGAGGGGAAAAACTGTTTTTT

abundance: NA
j_gene: TRBJ2-7
v_gene: TRBV29-1
d_gene: NA
CDR3aa: CSVGLGGYEQYF
CDR3nt: TGCAGCGTTGGTCTCGGGGGCTACGAGCAGTACTTC

abundance: few
j_gene: TRBJ2-6
v_gene: TRBV12-3/TRBV12-4
d_gene: NA
CDR3aa: CASSQRVGSLTGANVLTF
CDR3nt: TGTGCCAGCAGCCAGCGGGTGGGGTCTTTGACCGGGGCCAACGTCCTGACTTTC

abundance: many
j_gene: TRBJ1-4
v_gene: TRBV7-2
d_gene: NA
CDR3aa: CASSSSAGEKLFF
CDR3nt: TGTGCCAGCAGCTCCTCCGCGGGGGAAAAACTGTTTTTT

abundance: few
j_gene: TRBJ2-3
v_gene: TRBV27
d_gene: TRBD2
CDR3aa: CASSLIAGAIDTQYF
CDR3nt: TGTGCCAGCAGTTTAATAGCGGGAGCTATAGATACGCAGTATTTT

abundance: few
j_gene: TRBJ1-1
v_gene: TRBV6-5
d_gene: NA
CDR3aa: CASRGEGGGTEAFF
CDR3nt: TGTGCCAGCAGGGGAGAAGGGGGTGGAACTGAAGCTTTCTTT

abundance: NA
j_gene: TRBJ2-3
v_gene: TRBV18
d_gene: TRBD1
CDR3aa: CASSPRTGSKDTQYF
CDR3nt: TGTGCCAGCTCACCTAGGACAGGATCTAAAGATACGCAGTATTTT

abundance: NA
j_gene: TRBJ2-1
v_gene: TRBV29-1
d_gene: NA
CDR3aa: CSVGLREQFF
CDR3nt: TGCAGCGTTGGACTGAGGGAGCAGTTCTTC

abundance: few
j_gene: TRBJ1-1
v_gene: TRBV5-1
d_gene: NA
CDR3aa: CASSLRDGGLYTEAFF
CDR3nt: TGCGCCAGCAGCTTACGGGACGGAGGTTTGTACACTGAAGCTTTCTTT

abundance: many
j_gene: TRBJ2-5
v_gene: TRBV12-3/TRBV12-4
d_gene: NA
CDR3aa: CASSLAPRVETQYF
CDR3nt: TGTGCCAGCAGTTTAGCTCCCAGGGTAGAGACCCAGTACTTC

abundance: few
j_gene: TRBJ1-5
v_gene: TRBV9
d_gene: NA
CDR3aa: CASSADLRDNQPQHF
CDR3nt: TGTGCCAGCAGCGCGGACCTTAGAGACAATCAGCCCCAGCATTTT

abundance: NA
j_gene: TRBJ2-5
v_gene: TRBV7-8
d_gene: NA
CDR3aa: CASSYTGETQYF
CDR3nt: TGTGCCAGCAGCTACACAGGGGAGACCCAGTACTTC

abundance: few
j_gene: TRBJ2-7
v_gene: TRBV18
d_gene: NA
CDR3aa: CASSLVMSHEQYF
CDR3nt: TGTGCCAGCTCACTCGTCATGAGCCACGAGCAGTACTTC

abundance: NA
j_gene: TRBJ1-1
v_gene: TRBV6-6
d_gene: NA
CDR3aa: CASSYLGGTEAFF
CDR3nt: TGTGCCAGCAGTTACTTGGGGGGCACTGAAGCTTTCTTT

abundance: NA
j_gene: TRBJ2-1
v_gene: TRBV4-3
d_gene: NA
CDR3aa: CASSQGEGKVPRNEQFF
CDR3nt: TGCGCCAGCAGCCAGGGGGAAGGGAAGGTACCCAGGAATGAGCAGTTCTTC

abundance: NA
j_gene: TRBJ1-5
v_gene: TRBV12-3/TRBV12-4
d_gene: TRBD1
CDR3aa: CASSFTGVRGNQPQHF
CDR3nt: TGTGCCAGCAGTTTTACAGGGGTGCGGGGCAATCAGCCCCAGCATTTT